This T cell receptor beta chain appears in the sequencing data of a study of T cell repertoires in cytomegalovirus infection. CDR1 MNHEY and CDR2 SMNVEV come from the germline V gene (reference sequence). The CDR3 sequence is 14 residues long. V dropped 3 bases and J dropped 1 base, with 9 bases sitting between them. TCRdb reprocessed the reads with MiXCR, giving one entry per CDR3 protein. The sample contains approximately 630,000 distinct CDR3 sequences, roughly 24% of which appear only once. This clonotype was seen many times. The sample was CD8+ T cells from PBMCs. This TCR came from a human donor in good health (CMV status not recorded). Some clones in this sample may be carry-over from other donors' samples. This chain uses TRBV27 with TRBJ1-1; D call uncertain. The CDR3 DNA sequence: TGTGCCAGCAGTTTCAGTGCTCGGAACACTGAAGCTTTCTTT. Protein: CASSFSARNTEAFF.